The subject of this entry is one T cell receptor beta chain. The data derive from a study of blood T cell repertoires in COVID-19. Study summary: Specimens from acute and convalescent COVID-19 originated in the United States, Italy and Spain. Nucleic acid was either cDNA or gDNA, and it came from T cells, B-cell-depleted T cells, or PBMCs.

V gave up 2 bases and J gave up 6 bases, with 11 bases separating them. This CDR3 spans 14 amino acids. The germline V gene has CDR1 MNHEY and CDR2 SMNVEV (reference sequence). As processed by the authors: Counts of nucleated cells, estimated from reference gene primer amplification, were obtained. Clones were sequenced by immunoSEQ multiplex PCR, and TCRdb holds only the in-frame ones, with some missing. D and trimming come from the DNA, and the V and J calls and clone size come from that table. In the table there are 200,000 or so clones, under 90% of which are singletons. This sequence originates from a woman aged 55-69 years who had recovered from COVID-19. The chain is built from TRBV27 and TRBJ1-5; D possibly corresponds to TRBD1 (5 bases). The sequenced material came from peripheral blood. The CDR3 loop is CASSLGQGSQPQHF. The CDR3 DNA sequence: TGTGCCAGCAGTTTAGGGCAGGGTAGTCAGCCCCAGCATTTT.